The entry that follows covers one T cell receptor (beta chain) sequence. Germline CDR1 SGDLS, CDR2 YYNGEE. V shed 0 bases and J shed 6 bases, with 12 bases lying between them. The CDR3 consists of 15 residues. In the original processing: Reference gene primer amplification in the assay estimated nucleated cell counts. Here immunoSEQ multiplex PCR was the method, and the copy in TCRdb shows in-frame clones only, minus some. The V and J calls and clone size are taken from that table; D and trimming were inferred from the DNA. The data contain more than 50,000 clones, roughly 77% of them seen just once; the ten biggest clones take up around 45%. The source of the sample is a study of blood T cell repertoires in COVID-19. Study-wide context: COVID-19 samples from acute and convalescent phases originated in the United States, Italy and Spain. The cDNA or gDNA used as material had been derived from T cells, B-cell-depleted T cells, or PBMCs.

Sequences were obtained from peripheral blood. The chain has TRBV9 and TRBJ1-4; D gene uncertain. The TCR comes from a man between 65 and 79 years old with active or convalescent COVID-19. Here the CDR3 reads CASSVGGRIDEKLFF. The CDR3 nucleotides read TGTGCCAGCAGCGTAGGAGGGCGGATTGATGAAAAACTGTTTTTT.